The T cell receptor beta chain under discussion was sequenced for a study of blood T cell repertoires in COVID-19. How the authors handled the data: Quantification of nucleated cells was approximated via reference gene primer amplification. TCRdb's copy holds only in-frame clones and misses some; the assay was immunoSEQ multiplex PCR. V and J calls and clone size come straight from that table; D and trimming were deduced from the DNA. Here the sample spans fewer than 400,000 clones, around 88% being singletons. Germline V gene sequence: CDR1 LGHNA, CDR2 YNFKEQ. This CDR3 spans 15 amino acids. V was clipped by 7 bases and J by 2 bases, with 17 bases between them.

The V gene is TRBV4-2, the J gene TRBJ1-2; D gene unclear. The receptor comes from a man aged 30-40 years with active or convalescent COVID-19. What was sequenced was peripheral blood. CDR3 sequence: CASNTQKGANYGYTF. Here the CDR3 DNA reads TGTGCCAGCAACACGCAGAAGGGAGCAAACTATGGCTACACCTTC.